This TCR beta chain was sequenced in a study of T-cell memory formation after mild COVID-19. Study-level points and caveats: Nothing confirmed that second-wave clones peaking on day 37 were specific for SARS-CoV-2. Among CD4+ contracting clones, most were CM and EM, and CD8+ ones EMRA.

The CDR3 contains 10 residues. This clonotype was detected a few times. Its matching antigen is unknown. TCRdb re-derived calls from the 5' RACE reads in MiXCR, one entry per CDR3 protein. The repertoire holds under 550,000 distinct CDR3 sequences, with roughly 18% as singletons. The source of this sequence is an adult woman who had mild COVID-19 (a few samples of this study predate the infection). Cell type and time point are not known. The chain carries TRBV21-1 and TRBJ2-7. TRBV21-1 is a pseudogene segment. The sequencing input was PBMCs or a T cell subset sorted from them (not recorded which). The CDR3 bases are TGTGCCGCAGGTACCTACGAGCAGTACTTC. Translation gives CAAGTYEQYF.